This T cell receptor (beta chain) was identified in a study of cytomegalovirus exposure and HLA in healthy donors. Study summary: A subsequent analysis stated that the 90 to 150 validation repertoires were run on the same platform as the approximately 710 first-cohort repertoires.

This CDR3 has 13 residues. Between the trimmed V and J ends, which lost 1 base and 0 bases, there was a span of 7 bases. In germline, CDR1 is GTSNPN, CDR2 SVGIG (reference sequence). The data were produced by immunoSEQ multiplex PCR, yet TCRdb's version contains in-frame clones alone and is incomplete. The sample yields approximately 270,000 clones, 65% to 90% seen once. As for this clone: Its antigen is unidentified.

Study-level results: The finding came from a later analysis; first-cohort TCR clusters tended to co-occur in the 130 or so validation repertoires.

Sample: PBMCs. The sequence derives from a woman between 18 and 30 years old in good health and CMV-seronegative. The rearrangement links TRBV30 to TRBJ2-7; D ambiguous. In nucleotides, the CDR3 is TGTGCCTGGAGTGGCAATAGCTCCTACGAGCAGTACTTC. This codes for CAWSGNSSYEQYF.